A single T cell receptor beta chain is shown here with its context. This clone was recorded once. This clone's antigen is unknown. No much larger clone is present one base from it, and per-base qualities are unavailable. This specimen comes from a study of blood T cell repertoires in COVID-19 (dated by TCRdb to 2019 to 2021). Broadly, across the study: Samples covering the acute and convalescent phases of COVID-19 were provided by collaborators in the United States, Italy and Spain. The repertoires were released in a freely available public database intended as a resource for research on the immune response to SARS-CoV-2. The dataset comprised deeply sampled blood TCRbeta repertoires from subjects exposed to, actively infected with, or recovered from COVID-19. The samples were drawn from two sources: the first 160 participants of the ongoing ImmuneRACE study, and some 1,300 subjects contributed by 6 global collaborators. The sample metadata nearly always contained a de-identified subject ID, COVID-19 status, age in years and sex. The material from the prospective study consisted of cDNA or gDNA derived from T cells, B-cell-depleted T cells, or PBMCs. Where available, HLA class I and class II types were obtained from metadata supplied by the sample provider rather than from assay-based typing.

The collaborating institutions used their own protocols to collect whole blood in K2EDTA tubes. For TCRbeta analysis, collaborators shipped samples in one of three forms: frozen whole blood, isolated PBMCs, or DNA extracted from either of those sample types. TCRbeta CDR3 regions were amplified from genomic DNA by means of the immunoSEQ Assay, a bias-controlled multiplex PCR. The original pipeline was this. Nucleated cell counts per sample were estimated from amplification of reference gene primers within the assay. To quantify the absolute abundance of each unique TCRbeta CDR3 rearrangement, sequence reads were collapsed and filtered. For each sample, productive Simpson clonality was calculated as the square root of Simpson's diversity index over productive rearrangements. TCRdb obtained this table from immuneACCESS and retained in-frame rearrangements with V and J assigned. These tables miss some clones; where compared with another copy, unresolved V genes account for less than half of the shortfall, and the remainder is unexplained. That table supplies the V and J calls and clone size; D and trimming were determined from the DNA. This sample has approximately 230,000 clones in its table, and nearly 90% of those were observed once. The ten largest clonotypes hold roughly 3% of the sample.

From the cysteine through the phenylalanine, the CDR3 covers 15 amino acids. Only the CDR3 region is kept as DNA, spanning 45 bases read in frame from base 1. CDR1 and CDR2 were assigned from the germline V gene (reference sequence) as MNHEY and SMNVEV. Here V drops 6 bases and J drops 9 bases, and the junction holds 12 bases not matched to any gene. The full study reports these points: The quantity of clinical and demographic metadata differed by source and by participant and was supplied without curation.

The rearranged chain carries TRBV27 and TRBJ2-1; the central 9 bases match TRBD2. Sequenced: peripheral blood. The clonotype originates from a man aged 18-30 years with active or convalescent COVID-19. Here is the DNA: TGTGCCAGCAGGCAAAACGCACTAGCGGGCACTGAGCAGTTCTTC. This encodes CASRQNALAGTEQFF.